This T cell receptor (beta chain) was identified during a study of T cells expressing NK-cell markers. Per the germline V gene, CDR1 is SQVTM and CDR2 is ANQGSEA. The CDR3 consists of 15 residues. TCRdb reprocessed the 5' RACE reads and keeps a single row for each CDR3 protein, giving no DNA. The data show some 500,000 distinct CDR3 sequences, and the top ten clones hold over 1.3%. The receptor's source is a woman aged 45-59 years in good health. The chain carries TRBV29-1 and TRBJ2-1; with no DNA, the TCRdb D assignment of TRBD2 cannot be verified. Sequenced input: blood T cells: a sorted CD56 or NKG2C T cell subset, CD4+ or CD8+ T cells, or bulk PBMC T cells (not recorded which). The chain's CDR3 is CSVASRAASYNEQFF.